This is a list of T cell receptor beta chains from one sample in a study of blood T cell repertoires in COVID-19. Libraries were prepared by immunoSEQ multiplex PCR; TCRdb keeps only in-frame clonotypes and omits some of them. The table includes more than 200,000 clones, around four fifths detected once. The sequenced sample consisted of peripheral blood. All receptors derive from a man aged 55 to 70 with acute or convalescent COVID-19. Both conserved end residues are part of each CDR3. Fields, in order: V gene, J gene, clone size, D gene, CDR3 DNA, CDR3 protein. D genes are given only for firm matches. Some rows mark clone size as missing; the rest say once, few, many or name a class of expanded clone.

TRBV5-4	TRBJ2-5	once	TRBD1	TGTGCCAGCAGCGGCCGGACAGGGGCGGGAGAGACCCAGTACTTC	CASSGRTGAGETQYF
TRBV6-6	TRBJ2-1	NA	NA	TGTGCCAGCAGCTTGGACAGCTACAATGAGCAGTTCTTC	CASSLDSYNEQFF
TRBV3-1/TRBV3-2	TRBJ1-4	NA	NA	TGTGCCAGCAGCCCTAGGTCGGGTAATGAAAAACTGTTTTTT	CASSPRSGNEKLFF
TRBV28	TRBJ1-2	NA	NA	TGTGCCAGCAGTTTAAAGGGGCATGGCTACACCTTC	CASSLKGHGYTF
TRBV5-5	TRBJ1-2	NA	TRBD1	TGTGCCAGCAGCCCGGGACAGGGGGCGTATGGCTACACCTTC	CASSPGQGAYGYTF
TRBV7-2	TRBJ1-2	NA	TRBD1	TGTGCCAGCAGCTCGGGGGACAGGGGCTCACTCTATGGCTACACCTTC	CASSSGDRGSLYGYTF
TRBV19	TRBJ2-2	NA	NA	TGTGCCAGTATCCCCCAGGTTGGCACCGGGGAGCTGTTTTTT	CASIPQVGTGELFF
TRBV12-3/TRBV12-4	TRBJ2-7	NA	NA	TGTGCCAGCAGTTTAGCCAACACCTACGAGCAGTACTTC	CASSLANTYEQYF
TRBV12-3/TRBV12-4	TRBJ2-3	NA	NA	TGTGCCAGCAGTCCGACCGGGGAATATACGCAGTATTTT	CASSPTGEYTQYF
TRBV19	TRBJ1-1	NA	NA	TGTGCCTCCCGGATGGGGCTGAACACTGAAGCTTTCTTT	CASRMGLNTEAFF
TRBV7-8	TRBJ1-1	NA	TRBD1	TGTGCCAGCAGCTTAGTCTCCGGGACAGTAAACACTGAAGCTTTCTTT	CASSLVSGTVNTEAFF
TRBV4-2	TRBJ2-6	NA	NA	TGTGCCAGCAGCCAAGATCCCCAGGGTAGCTCTGGGGCCAACGTCCTGACTTTC	CASSQDPQGSSGANVLTF
TRBV27	TRBJ1-4	NA	TRBD1	TGTGCCAGCATGCGGACAGGGGCCGAAAAACTGTTTTTT	CASMRTGAEKLFF
TRBV24-1	TRBJ2-1	few	NA	TGTGCCACCAGTGATTATAGGGAGAATGAGCAGTTCTTC	CATSDYRENEQFF
TRBV7-3	TRBJ2-5	NA	TRBD1	TGTGCCAGCAGCTCCGGGACAGCACCCCAAGAGACCCAGTACTTC	CASSSGTAPQETQYF
TRBV7-9	TRBJ1-2	NA	NA	TGTGCCAGCAGTCTTGACAGCTATGGCTACACCTTC	CASSLDSYGYTF
TRBV4-2	TRBJ2-1	NA	NA	TGTGCCAGCAGATCAGGGGGGCTCAGGAACTACAATGAGCAGTTCTTC	CASRSGGLRNYNEQFF
TRBV6-5	TRBJ1-5	NA	TRBD1	TGTGCCAGCAGTTACCGGACAGGAGTTAATCAGCCCCAGCATTTT	CASSYRTGVNQPQHF
TRBV9	TRBJ1-3	NA	TRBD1	TGTGCCAGCAGCGTACAGGGGGAATCTGGAAACACCATATATTTT	CASSVQGESGNTIYF
TRBV18	TRBJ2-7	NA	TRBD1	TGTGCCAGCTCACCCTCGACAGGGGCGACCTACGAGCAGTACTTC	CASSPSTGATYEQYF
TRBV6-6	TRBJ2-1	NA	TRBD2	TGTGCCAGCAGGCGGCGGACTAGCGGGACCGACAATGAGCAGTTCTTC	CASRRRTSGTDNEQFF
TRBV10-3	TRBJ2-5	NA	NA	TGTGCCATCAGAAGACAGTACCAAGAGACCCAGTACTTC	CAIRRQYQETQYF
TRBV7-6	TRBJ1-3	few	NA	TGTGCCAGCAGCTCCCGGCTACAGAGACAGACCTTCGGCACCATATATTTT	CASSSRLQRQTFGTIYF
TRBV7-9	TRBJ2-2	NA	NA	TGTGCCAGCAGCTGGGCGTCAGGGGAAACCGGGGAGCTGTTTTTT	CASSWASGETGELFF
TRBV16	TRBJ1-1	few	TRBD1	TGTGCCAGCAGAGTCGGGACAGGGGGGGAGAACACTGAAGCTTTCTTT	CASRVGTGGENTEAFF
TRBV7-9	TRBJ1-4	NA	TRBD1	TGTGCCAGCAGCTTGGGGACAGGGAACGAAAAACTGTTTTTT	CASSLGTGNEKLFF
TRBV10-3	TRBJ1-2	NA	TRBD1	TGTGCCATCAGTGAGAAAGGGGGCGGCTATGGCTACACCTTC	CAISEKGGGYGYTF
TRBV27	TRBJ1-2	NA	NA	TGTGCCAGCAGTCCCCAACCACATGCAGGCTACACCTTC	CASSPQPHAGYTF
TRBV9	TRBJ2-2	NA	NA	TGTGCCAGCACCTCCAGATACACCGGGGAGCTGTTTTTT	CASTSRYTGELFF
TRBV27	TRBJ2-2	NA	NA	TGTGCCAGCAGTTTTCGGCGTCCAGAAAGCGCCGGGGAGCTGTTTTTT	CASSFRRPESAGELFF
TRBV10-3	TRBJ2-1	NA	NA	TGTGCCATTGGGGAGGGGGGCCTTCAAGGCAATGAGCAGTTCTTC	CAIGEGGLQGNEQFF
TRBV28	TRBJ2-1	NA	TRBD2	TGTGCCAGCAGTTCCGGGACTAGCGGGAGGATGAATGAGCAGTTCTTC	CASSSGTSGRMNEQFF
TRBV6-5	TRBJ2-2	NA	NA	TGTGCCAGCAGACGACTTACCGGGGAGCTGTTTTTT	CASRRLTGELFF
TRBV13	TRBJ2-3	NA	NA	TGTGCCAGCAGCTTAGCCCTCAGGGGCACAGATACGCAGTATTTT	CASSLALRGTDTQYF
TRBV27	TRBJ2-2	NA	NA	TGTGCCAGCAGTTTATATAGCGGGAACACCGGGGAGCTGTTTTTT	CASSLYSGNTGELFF
TRBV18	TRBJ2-4	NA	TRBD2	TGTGCCAGCTCACCGAGGCGGGAGGGCCTCGGAAACATTCAGTACTTC	CASSPRREGLGNIQYF
TRBV7-7	TRBJ2-7	NA	TRBD2	TGTGCTAGCAGCCCGGGACTAGCGGGGTTTTACGAGCAGTACTTC	CASSPGLAGFYEQYF
TRBV5-4	TRBJ2-1	NA	TRBD1	TGTGCCAGCAGCCCGAGACAGGGGGCCGGCAATGAGCAGTTCTTC	CASSPRQGAGNEQFF
TRBV7-8	TRBJ2-7	NA	TRBD1	TGTGCCAGCAGCTTAGGGACAGGGGACGAGCAGTACTTC	CASSLGTGDEQYF
TRBV3-1/TRBV3-2	TRBJ2-2	NA	TRBD2	TGTGCCAGCAGCCTACGGTCAGCGGGGGGGCCGGGTACCGGGGAGCTGTTTTTT	CASSLRSAGGPGTGELFF
TRBV5-1	TRBJ1-2	NA	NA	TGCGCCAGCAGCCACGGACAGTCCTCCTATGGCTACACCTTC	CASSHGQSSYGYTF
TRBV6-2/TRBV6-3	TRBJ2-5	NA	TRBD1	TGTGCCAGCAGTTACGGGGGACAGCAAGAGACCCAGTACTTC	CASSYGGQQETQYF
TRBV5-1	TRBJ1-2	NA	TRBD1	TGCGCCAGCAGTAGGGACAGCGCTTACTTATATGGCTACACCTTC	CASSRDSAYLYGYTF
TRBV18	TRBJ2-1	many	TRBD2	TGTGCCAGCTGTTTGCGGGAGTGGAATGAGCAGTTCTTC	CASCLREWNEQFF
TRBV6-4	TRBJ2-1	NA	TRBD2	TGTGCCAGCAGCGAATCTAGTGGGGGGGTGAATGAGCAGTTCTTC	CASSESSGGVNEQFF